Listed here are 11 T cell receptor beta chains from one sample, sequenced in a study of breast tumors, draining lymph nodes, adjacent tissues. Via MiXCR, TCRdb re-called the multiplex PCR reads, giving one row per CDR3 protein. Among under 70,000 distinct CDR3 sequences listed, less than 45% were seen once. Sample: breast tumor tissue. Receptor source: a female donor with breast cancer. Some clones in this sample may be carry-over from other donors' samples.

This clonotype has at least ten counts. The V and J genes are TRBV19 and TRBJ1-2, with D possibly TRBD1 on 5 matching bases. V was shortened by 3 bases and J by 6 bases, with 11 bases between the two germline ends. Germline CDR1 is LNHDA and CDR2 is SQIVND (reference sequence). The CDR3 is 13 residues long. The CDR3 DNA follows: TGTGCCAGTAGTATTCCCCCGGGACATGGCTACACCTTC. Translation: CASSIPPGHGYTF.

In its sample, this clonotype was seen many times. One base away lies a much larger clone, so this may be a sequencing read error. J is TRBJ1-6 and V is TRBV5-5, with TRBD1 matching 7 bases. This CDR3 comprises 15 residues. From germline, CDR1 is SGHKS and CDR2 YYEKEE (reference sequence). CDR3 region: CAGSRGTVHNSPLHF. As DNA, the CDR3 is TGTGCCGGCAGCAGAGGGACAGTCCATAATTCACCCCTCCACTTT.

The V and J genes are TRBV11-2 and TRBJ2-3, with D maybe TRBD2 (6 bases). Trimming cost V 6 bases and J 8 bases, with 9 bases left between them. Germline V gene lookup returns CDR1 SGHAT and CDR2 FQNNGV. CDR3 size: 11 residues. The CDR3 spells CASRQGGTQYF. The DNA for the CDR3 is TGTGCCAGCAGGCAGGGAGGTACGCAGTATTTT.

In its sample, this clonotype was seen many times. V and J are TRBV7-2 and TRBJ2-7; 11 bases align to TRBD2. CDR3 size: 15 residues. V shed 5 bases and J 3 bases; nucleotides not matched to a gene: 6. Germline CDR1 SGHTA, CDR2 FQGNSA. CDR3 protein: CASSTRLAGIYEQYF. CDR3 DNA: TGTGCCAGCAGCACCAGACTAGCGGGAATCTACGAGCAGTACTTC.

In this sample, this clonotype turned up a few times. This clone may be a read error of a much larger clone one base away. V usage is TRBV7-2 and J usage is TRBJ1-6, with D uncertain. CDR1 and CDR2 (germline): SGHTA, FQGNSA. This CDR3 is 14 amino acids long. CDR3 amino acids: CVSSVSLPNSPLHF. CDR3 DNA: TGTGTCAGCAGCGTGAGCCTACCAAATTCACCCCTCCACTTT. Together with reference TRBV7-2 and TRBJ1-6, the CDR3 gives the full variable domain: GAGVSQSPSNKVTEKGKDVELRCDPISGHTALYWYRQSLGQGLEFLIYFQGNSAPDKSGLPSDRFSAERTGGSVSTLTIQRTQQEDSAVYLCVSSVSLPNSPLHFGNGTRLTVT.

The chain employs TRBV2 and TRBJ1-2; TRBD1 matches at 11 bases. The CDR3 contains 14 residues. CDR1 and CDR2 (germline): SNHLY, FYNNEI. V shed 5 bases, J shed 8 bases, and the junction held 7 bases outside the gene matches. The CDR3, as DNA: TGTGCCAGCAGTTACGGACAGGGGGCAGGGGGCTACACCTTC. Residues: CASSYGQGAGGYTF. Filled out from reference TRBV2 and TRBJ1-2, the complete variable domain reads EPEVTQTPSHQVTQMGQEVILRCVPISNHLYFYWYRQILGQKVEFLVSFYNNEISEKSEIFDDQFSVERPDGSNFTLKIRSTKLEDSAMYFCASSYGQGAGGYTFGSGTRLTVV.

This clonotype was seen ten or more times. The chain links TRBV13 to TRBJ1-4, with TRBD1 matching over 7 bases. Germline trimming cut 7 bases from V and 3 bases from J; bases unmatched to any gene: 8. CDR1 and CDR2 from the germline V gene are PRHDT and FYEKMQ (reference sequence). There are 15 residues in the CDR3. In DNA, the CDR3 is TGTGCCAGCACCCCATGGGACAGTTCTAATGAAAAACTGTTTTTT. Translated: CASTPWDSSNEKLFF.

This clonotype was detected many times. This may be a read error, as it is one base from a much larger clone. The genes are TRBV7-9 and TRBJ2-5, with D tentatively TRBD2 (7 bases). CDR3 length: 17 residues. Per the germline V gene, CDR1 is SEHNR and CDR2 is FQNEAQ (reference sequence). The CDR3 region has the DNA TGTGCCAGCAGCCAATACAGGGCGGGGGAACTCCAAGAGCCCCAGTACTTC. Protein sequence: CASSQYRAGELQEPQYF.

As concerns this clonotype: Because it lacks the conserved phenylalanine or tryptophan at the end, this CDR3 is likely a read error. This chain joins TRBV19 and TRBJ1-2; D might be TRBD1 (5 bases). Germline-derived CDR1 and CDR2 are LNHDA and SQIVND (reference sequence). V lost 5 bases and J 1 base, leaving 17 bases between the germline ends. The CDR3 spans 16 residues. DNA for the CDR3: TGTGCCAGTAGTCTATGGGGGAGCGCGGGTAACTATGGCTACACCTCC. It translates to CASSLWGSAGNYGYTS.

This clonotype was found many times. The chain links TRBV4-2 to TRBJ1-2; 8 positions agree with TRBD1. V gave up 3 bases and J gave up 8 bases; unmatched junction bases: 8. The CDR3 totals 14 residues. Germline-derived CDR1 and CDR2 are LGHNA and YNFKEQ. CDR3 region: CASSHDRTGSGYTF. CDR3 DNA sequence: TGTGCCAGCAGCCACGACCGGACAGGGTCGGGCTACACCTTC.

This clonotype is labeled medium-sized. The chain has TRBV20-1 and TRBJ2-7; the D gene is possibly TRBD2 (5 bases). In germline, CDR1 is DFQATT, CDR2 SNEGSKA (reference sequence). The CDR3 spans 15 residues. The germline V and J ends were trimmed by 0 bases and 1 base, with 13 bases remaining between them. The DNA of the CDR3 is TGCAGTGCTAGAGACCTATCCCGGGGATCCTACGAGCAGTACTTC. Translation: CSARDLSRGSYEQYF.